This T cell receptor beta chain emerged from a study of T-cell memory formation after mild COVID-19. The study, taken as a whole, reports: Researchers report contracting CD4+ clones mostly in CM and EM, with CD8+ clones in EMRA. A second wave of clones peaked on day 37, and their SARS-CoV-2 specificity went unconfirmed. Some SARS-CoV-2-responding clones were already detected in memory before infection.

Employing constant-segment primers, 5'RACE generated TCR alpha and TCR beta cDNA libraries bearing sample barcodes and UMIs. TCRdb called the 5' RACE reads again in MiXCR, with one record for every CDR3 protein. The profile shows 400,000 or so distinct CDR3 sequences, 15% to 20% of them singletons. The CDR3 spans 16 residues. With 5 bases clipped from V and 5 bases from J, the junction kept 10 bases outside the gene matches. The germline V gene encodes CDR1 SEHNR and CDR2 FQNEAQ (reference sequence). This clonotype appeared a few times. Its antigen is still unknown. The receptor was derived from an adult woman who had mild COVID-19 (a few samples of this study predate the infection). Cell type and time point are not known. The rearrangement uses TRBV7-9 and TRBJ2-1; 9 bases line up with TRBD1. The specimen was PBMCs or a T cell subset sorted from them (not recorded which). The CDR3 nucleotides are TGTGCCAGCAGCGCGGATCTGGACAGGGGTGACAATGAGCAGTTCTTC. Its translation: CASSADLDRGDNEQFF.